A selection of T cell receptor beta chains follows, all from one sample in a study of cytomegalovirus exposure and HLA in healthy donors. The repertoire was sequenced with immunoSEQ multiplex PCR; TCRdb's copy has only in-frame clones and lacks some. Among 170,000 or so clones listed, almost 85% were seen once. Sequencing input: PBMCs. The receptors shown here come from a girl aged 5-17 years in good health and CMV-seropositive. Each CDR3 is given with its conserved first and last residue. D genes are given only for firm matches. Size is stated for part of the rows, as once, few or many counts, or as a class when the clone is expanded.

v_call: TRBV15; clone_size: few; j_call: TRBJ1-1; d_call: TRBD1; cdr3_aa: CATSRDQWTGGGPEAFF; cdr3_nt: TGTGCCACCAGCAGAGATCAGTGGACAGGGGGAGGCCCTGAAGCTTTCTTT
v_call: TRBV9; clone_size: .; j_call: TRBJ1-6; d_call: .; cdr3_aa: CASQRGNSPLHF; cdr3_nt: TGTGCCAGCCAAAGGGGAAATTCACCCCTCCACTTT
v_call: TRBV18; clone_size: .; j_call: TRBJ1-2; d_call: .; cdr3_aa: CASSPSQGENYGYTF; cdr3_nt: TGTGCCAGCTCACCATCACAGGGTGAGAACTATGGCTACACCTTC
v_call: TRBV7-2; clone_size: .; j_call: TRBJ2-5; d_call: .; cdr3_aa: CASGGGRETQYF; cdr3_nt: TGTGCCAGCGGTGGAGGGCGGGAGACCCAGTACTTC
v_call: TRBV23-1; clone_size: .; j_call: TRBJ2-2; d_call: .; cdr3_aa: CASSQSVTVSTGELFF; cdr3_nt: TGCGCCAGCAGTCAATCGGTCACAGTCTCCACCGGGGAGCTGTTTTTT
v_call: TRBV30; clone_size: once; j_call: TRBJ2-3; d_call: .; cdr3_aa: CAWSLSSDTQYF; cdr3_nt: TGTGCCTGGAGTTTGTCCTCCGATACGCAGTATTTT
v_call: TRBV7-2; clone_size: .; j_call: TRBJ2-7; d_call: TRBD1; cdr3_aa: CASSLDRGNYEQYF; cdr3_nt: TGTGCCAGCAGCTTGGACAGGGGGAACTACGAGCAGTACTTC
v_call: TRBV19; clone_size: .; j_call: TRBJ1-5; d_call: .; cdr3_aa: CASRRGVYSNQPQHF; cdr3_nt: TGTGCCAGTAGGCGCGGGGTTTATAGCAATCAGCCCCAGCATTTT
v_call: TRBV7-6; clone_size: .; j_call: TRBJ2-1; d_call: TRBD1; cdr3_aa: CASSLGTGAYEQFF; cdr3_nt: TGTGCCAGCAGCTTAGGGACAGGGGCGTATGAGCAGTTCTTC
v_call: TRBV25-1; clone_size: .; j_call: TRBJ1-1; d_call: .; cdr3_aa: CASSERSASRNTEAFF; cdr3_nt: TGTGCCAGCAGTGAGCGGTCGGCCAGCCGGAACACTGAAGCTTTCTTT
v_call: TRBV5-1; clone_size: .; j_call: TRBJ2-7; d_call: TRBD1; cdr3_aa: CASSLGRQGALYEQYF; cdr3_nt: TGCGCCAGCAGCTTGGGTCGCCAGGGGGCTTTGTACGAGCAGTACTTC
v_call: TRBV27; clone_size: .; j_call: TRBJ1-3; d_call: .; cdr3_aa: CASSQTGGENTIYF; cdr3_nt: TGTGCCAGCAGTCAGACGGGGGGTGAAAACACCATATATTTT
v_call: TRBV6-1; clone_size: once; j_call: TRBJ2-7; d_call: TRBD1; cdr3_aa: CASREDRAYEQYF; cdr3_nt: TGTGCCAGCAGGGAGGACAGGGCCTACGAGCAGTACTTC
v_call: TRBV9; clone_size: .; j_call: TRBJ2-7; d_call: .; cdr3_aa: CASSVTGDSLFYEQYF; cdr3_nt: TGTGCCAGCAGCGTTACCGGGGACTCGCTTTTCTACGAGCAGTACTTC
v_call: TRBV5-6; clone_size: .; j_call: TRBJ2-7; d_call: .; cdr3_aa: CASSLGQERYEQYF; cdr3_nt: TGTGCCAGCAGCTTGGGACAGGAGAGATACGAGCAGTACTTC
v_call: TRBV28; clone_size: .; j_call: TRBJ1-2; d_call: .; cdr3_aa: CASSPPTGYGYTF; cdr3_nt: TGTGCCAGCAGTCCCCCGACAGGCTATGGCTACACCTTC
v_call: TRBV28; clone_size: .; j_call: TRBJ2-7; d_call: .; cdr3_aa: CASSSLGGRSYEQYF; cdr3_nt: TGTGCCAGCAGTTCCTTAGGCGGGCGCTCCTACGAGCAGTACTTC
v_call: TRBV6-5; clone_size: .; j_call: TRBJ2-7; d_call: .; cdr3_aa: CASSYSYGGSYEQYF; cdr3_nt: TGTGCCAGCAGTTACTCCTACGGCGGTTCCTACGAGCAGTACTTC
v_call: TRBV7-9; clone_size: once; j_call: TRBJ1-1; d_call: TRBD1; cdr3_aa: CASSLLGQGGNEAFF; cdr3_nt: TGTGCCAGCAGCTTACTGGGACAGGGGGGGAATGAAGCTTTCTTT
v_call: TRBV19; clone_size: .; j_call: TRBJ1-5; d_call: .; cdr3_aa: CASKDSSLRGNQPQHF; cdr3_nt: TGTGCCAGTAAGGACTCCTCGCTTAGGGGCAATCAGCCCCAGCATTTT
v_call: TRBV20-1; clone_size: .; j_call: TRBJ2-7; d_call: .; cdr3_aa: CSAMGGYEQYF; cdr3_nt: TGCAGTGCCATGGGGGGCTACGAGCAGTACTTC
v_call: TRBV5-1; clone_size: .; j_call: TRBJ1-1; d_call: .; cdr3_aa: CASSLDRFEADTEAFF; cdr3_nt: TGCGCCAGCAGCTTGGACAGATTCGAAGCCGACACTGAAGCTTTCTTT
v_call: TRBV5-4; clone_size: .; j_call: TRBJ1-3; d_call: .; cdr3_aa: CASSMTASGNTIYF; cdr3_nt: TGTGCCAGCAGCATGACAGCTTCTGGAAACACCATATATTTT
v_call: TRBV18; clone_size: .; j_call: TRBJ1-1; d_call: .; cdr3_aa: CASSPPFKGVWDTEAFF; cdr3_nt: TGTGCCAGCTCACCACCGTTCAAGGGGGTGTGGGACACTGAAGCTTTCTTT
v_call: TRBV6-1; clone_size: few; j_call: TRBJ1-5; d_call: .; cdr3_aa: CASSEAGRNQPQHF; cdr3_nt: TGTGCCAGCAGTGAGGCGGGGCGCAATCAGCCCCAGCATTTT
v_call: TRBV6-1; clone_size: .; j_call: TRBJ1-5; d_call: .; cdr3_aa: CATLQGPKPYQPQHF; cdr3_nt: TGTGCCACCCTACAGGGTCCAAAACCTTATCAGCCCCAGCATTTT
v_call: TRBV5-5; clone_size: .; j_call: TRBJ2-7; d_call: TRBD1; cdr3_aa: CASSLGRQGGYEQYF; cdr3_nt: TGTGCCAGCAGCTTGGGAAGACAGGGGGGCTACGAGCAGTACTTC
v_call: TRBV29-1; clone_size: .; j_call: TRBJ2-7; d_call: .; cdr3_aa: CSVLRDTDYEQYF; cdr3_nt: TGCAGCGTACTACGGGACACCGATTACGAGCAGTACTTC
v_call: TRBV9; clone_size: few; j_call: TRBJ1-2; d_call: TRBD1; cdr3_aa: CASSPDPGGGRGYTF; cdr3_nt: TGTGCCAGCAGCCCCGACCCAGGAGGGGGCCGCGGCTACACCTTC
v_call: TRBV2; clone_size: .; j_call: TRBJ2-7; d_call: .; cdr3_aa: CATLSGTSYEQYF; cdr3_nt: TGTGCCACCCTATCCGGGACATCCTACGAGCAGTACTTC
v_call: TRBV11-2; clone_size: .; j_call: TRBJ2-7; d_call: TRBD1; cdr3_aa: CASRHPGQGRRSHEQYF; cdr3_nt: TGTGCCAGCAGGCATCCGGGACAGGGGAGAAGAAGCCACGAGCAGTACTTC
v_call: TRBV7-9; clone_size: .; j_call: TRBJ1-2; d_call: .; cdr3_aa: CASSFSSAGGRWTNYGYTF; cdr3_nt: TGTGCCAGCAGCTTTTCTTCTGCGGGAGGCCGATGGACTAACTATGGCTACACCTTC
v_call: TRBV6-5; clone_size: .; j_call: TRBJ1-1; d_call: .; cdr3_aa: CASSWDTSNTEAFF; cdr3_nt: TGTGCCAGCAGTTGGGACACATCGAACACTGAAGCTTTCTTT
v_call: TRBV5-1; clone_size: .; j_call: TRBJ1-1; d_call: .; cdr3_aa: CASSLAGGSSAFF; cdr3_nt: TGCGCCAGCAGCTTGGCGGGGGGATCCAGCGCTTTCTTT
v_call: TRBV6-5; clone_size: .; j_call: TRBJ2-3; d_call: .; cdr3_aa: CASSWADTQYF; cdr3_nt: TGTGCCAGCAGTTGGGCGGATACGCAGTATTTT
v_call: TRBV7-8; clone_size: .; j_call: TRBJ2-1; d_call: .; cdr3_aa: CASSLRGQPRYNEQFF; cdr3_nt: TGTGCCAGCAGCTTACGCGGGCAGCCGAGGTACAATGAGCAGTTCTTC
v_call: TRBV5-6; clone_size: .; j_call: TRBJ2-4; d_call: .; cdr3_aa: CASSWGQHGAKNIQYF; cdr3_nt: TGTGCCAGCAGCTGGGGGCAGCACGGCGCCAAAAACATTCAGTACTTC
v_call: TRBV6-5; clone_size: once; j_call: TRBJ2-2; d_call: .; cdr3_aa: CASSYSRANTGELFF; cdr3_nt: TGTGCCAGCAGTTACTCGAGGGCGAACACCGGGGAGCTGTTTTTT
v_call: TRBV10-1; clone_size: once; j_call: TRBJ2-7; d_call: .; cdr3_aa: CASAREPTSEQYF; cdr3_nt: TGCGCCAGCGCCCGGGAACCTACGTCGGAGCAGTACTTC
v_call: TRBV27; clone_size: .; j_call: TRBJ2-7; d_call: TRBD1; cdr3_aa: CASSSPFPRGRPYEQYF; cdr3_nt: TGTGCCAGCAGTTCCCCCTTCCCCAGGGGGCGACCCTACGAGCAGTACTTC